The 9 T cell receptor beta chains given below trace back to one sample, sequenced in a study of control samples from healthy donors and cancer patients. Here immunoSEQ multiplex PCR was the method, and the copy in TCRdb shows in-frame clones only, minus some. The sample has roughly 100,000 clones; more than 85% are singletons. Input material: blood. The receptors originated from a woman aged 45-59 years in good health.

This rearrangement joins TRBV7-2 to TRBJ2-4, with D maybe TRBD1 (5 bases). Deletions cut 5 bases from V and 9 bases from J, with 11 bases between. The CDR3 contains 12 residues. CDR1 SGHTA and CDR2 FQGNSA come from the germline V gene. CDR3 amino acids: CASSEAGSIQYF. DNA for the CDR3: TGTGCCAGCAGCGAAGCAGGGTCCATTCAGTACTTC.

J is TRBJ2-3 and V is TRBV6-6; possible D gene TRBD2, 5 bases. This CDR3 contains 15 residues. From germline, CDR1 is MNHNY and CDR2 SVGAGI (reference sequence). The germline V and J ends were trimmed by 6 bases and 0 bases, with 13 bases remaining between them. The CDR3 coding sequence is TGTGCCAGCAGCGTTAGGACTGCTAGCACAGATACGCAGTATTTT. The encoded protein is CASSVRTASTDTQYF.

The CDR3 bases are TGTGCCATCAGTGAGTCCCCCACAGATACGCAGTATTTT. Protein sequence: CAISESPTDTQYF. The rearrangement uses TRBV10-3 and TRBJ2-3, with D unclear. The CDR3 is 13 residues long. Germline V gives CDR1 ENHRY, CDR2 SYGVKD. The ends were cut back, 0 bases at V and 2 bases at J, with 3 bases in the middle.

The chain has TRBV6-6 and TRBJ1-3; D not certain. CDR1 and CDR2 (germline): MNHNY, SVGAGI (reference sequence). The V gene lost 8 bases and the J gene lost 0 bases, with 14 bases spanning the gap. CDR3 length equals 15 residues. CDR3 nucleotide sequence: TGTGCCAGCGTCTTTAATACTCACTCTGGAAACACCATATATTTT. Translated: CASVFNTHSGNTIYF.

This sequence joins TRBV5-4 and TRBJ2-5; D perhaps matches TRBD2 (6 bases). The germline V gene has CDR1 SGHNT and CDR2 YYREEE (reference sequence). V shed 1 base and J shed 2 bases, with 9 bases lying between them. The CDR3 consists of 14 residues. The CDR3: CASSLWREQETQYF. The DNA of the CDR3 is TGTGCCAGCAGCTTGTGGAGGGAACAAGAGACCCAGTACTTC.

This sequence joins TRBV3-1 (or the pseudogene TRBV3-2) and TRBJ2-2; 9 positions agree with TRBD2. The CDR3 loop spans 17 amino acids. Trimming cost V 1 base and J 4 bases; bases outside gene matches: 7. Germline V lookup: CDR1 LGHDT, CDR2 YNNKEL (reference sequence). CDR3 loop: CASSQGVSGGPTGELFF. The CDR3 DNA is TGTGCCAGCAGCCAAGGGGTTAGCGGGGGTCCCACCGGGGAGCTGTTTTTT.

V usage is TRBV19 and J usage is TRBJ1-1; 9 nucleotides agree with TRBD1. Losses at the gene ends were 5 bases for V and 4 bases for J; bases not matched to a gene: 14. The length of the CDR3 is 17 residues. CDR1 is LNHDA and CDR2 is SQIVND in the germline V gene (reference sequence). CDR3 sequence (DNA): TGTGCCAGTAGTGCCCGGGACAGGGCGGCGGCGGGCACTGAAGCTTTCTTT. It encodes CASSARDRAAAGTEAFF.

This clone appeared a single time. The CDR3 nucleotides read TGTGCCGTCATTCTGACAGGGAAAGGCTATGGCTACACCTTC. Its protein is CAVILTGKGYGYTF. The chain uses TRBV6-5 and TRBJ1-2; 7 nucleotides agree with TRBD1. After removal of 11 bases from V and 4 bases from J, the junction contained 13 bases not matched to a gene. Germline V gene data show CDR1 as MNHEY and CDR2 as SVGAGI. CDR3 length: 14 residues.

The chain couples TRBV13 to TRBJ2-1; 11 bases match TRBD2. The germline CDR1 and CDR2 sequences are PRHDT and FYEKMQ (reference sequence). The V gene end was trimmed by 4 bases and the J gene end by 9 bases; junction bases not matched to a gene: 23. This CDR3 spans 20 amino acids. CDR3 residues: CASSSIPYGSGGAGEGEQFF. CDR3 DNA: TGTGCCAGCAGCTCCATACCTTATGGTAGCGGGGGGGCAGGAGAGGGTGAGCAGTTCTTC.